This T cell receptor beta chain originates from a study of regulatory T cells in long-lasting Graves disease. Overall study: By definition, persistent Graves' disease involved antithyroid drugs for over 5 years alongside positive TSH receptor antibodies. Overall study findings and caveats: There was favoring of TRBV28, TRBJ1-2 and TRBJ2-5 in persistent disease. Persistent patients shared more public clonotypes (2,741) than newly diagnosed patients (about 1,000).

This clonotype was observed many times. Its antigen remains unidentified. Trimming cost V 4 bases and J 9 bases; bases outside gene matches: 13. The CDR3 sequence is 15 residues long. The germline V gene encodes CDR1 SNHLY and CDR2 FYNNEI. Assembly of TCR beta libraries relied on iRepertoire HTBI primers together with Arm-PCR of CDR3 regions. TCRdb re-derived calls from the multiplex PCR reads in MiXCR, one entry per CDR3 protein. Seen here are some 370,000 distinct CDR3 sequences, 20% to 25% observed once, and the top ten hold 28%. Time point described: persistent/refractory GD, antithyroid drugs over 5 years with positive TRAb. The authors made the TCR library using RNA they extracted from PBMCs. It was by American Thyroid Association guidelines that Graves' disease was diagnosed.

This sequence was found in a woman in her forties with Graves disease. The specimen comprised peripheral blood mononuclear cells (PBMCs), sampled when the disease was refractory, from a patient treated with antithyroid drugs. V and J are TRBV2 and TRBJ1-2; 8 bases agree with TRBD1. CDR3 DNA: TGTGCCAGCAGTGCCCCAGACAGGGGATTATGGCGCTACACCTTC. Translation: CASSAPDRGLWRYTF.